Here is one T cell receptor beta chain with its context. Antigen unknown. This record comes from a study of cytomegalovirus exposure and HLA in healthy donors. Background on the study: Most donors, less than 85% of some 400 genotyped, fell in the Caucasian-associated ancestry cluster. Points from the study as a whole: In a later analysis, TCR beta V- and J-gene trimming showed a link to a missense DCLRE1C variant.

The germline CDR1 and CDR2 sequences are LNHDA and SQIVND (reference sequence). Trimming shortened V by 0 bases and J by 4 bases, and 18 bases separated the two germline ends. This CDR3 region has 17 residues. PCR amplification relied on 60 Vbeta primers (plus 13 Jbeta primers). Assay: immunoSEQ multiplex PCR; the TCRdb copy retains only in-frame clones and omits some. The sample includes approximately 120,000 clones, about 80% of them seen just once. The origin of this receptor is a man aged 30 to 45 in good health and CMV-seropositive. Source material: PBMCs. The chain employs TRBV19 and TRBJ1-2, with D hard to call. The CDR3 sequence: CASSIESAATLAYGYTF. The CDR3 DNA follows: TGTGCCAGTAGTATAGAATCGGCGGCCACCCTAGCCTATGGCTACACCTTC.